This TCR beta chain was recorded in a study of T cell responses to AZD1222 COVID-19 vaccine. Study-level points and caveats: Regions 160-218 and 743-854 held dominance among vaccine-associated CD4 TCRs, which spanned spike.

The repertoire was sequenced with immunoSEQ multiplex PCR; TCRdb's copy has only in-frame clones and lacks some. The table records under 150,000 clones, approximately 90% of them present only once. Worth noting for this clone: The antigen is undetermined.

Germline values: CDR1 LNHDA, CDR2 SQIVND (reference sequence). The CDR3 loop spans 16 amino acids. Trimming stripped 3 bases from V and 3 bases from J, with 18 bases between. The sequence derives from an adult in good health. The specimen comprised peripheral blood, sampled on day 0 of AZD1222 vaccination. This chain connects TRBV19 to TRBJ2-7; D perhaps matches TRBD2 (5 bases). CDR3 bases: TGTGCCAGTAGTATGGCCGTGGGTGGAGGACTCTACGAGCAGTACTTC. It is translated as CASSMAVGGGLYEQYF.